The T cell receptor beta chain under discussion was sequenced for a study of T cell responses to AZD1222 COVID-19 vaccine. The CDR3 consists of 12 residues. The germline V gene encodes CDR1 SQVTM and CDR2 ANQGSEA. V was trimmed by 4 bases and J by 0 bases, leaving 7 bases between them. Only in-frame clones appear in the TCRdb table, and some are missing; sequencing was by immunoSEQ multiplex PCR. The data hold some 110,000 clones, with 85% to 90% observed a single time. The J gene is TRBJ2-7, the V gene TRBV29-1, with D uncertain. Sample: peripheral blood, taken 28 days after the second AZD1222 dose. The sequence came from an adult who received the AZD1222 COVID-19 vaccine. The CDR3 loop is CSVASSSYEQYF. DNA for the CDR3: TGCAGCGTTGCCAGCAGCTCCTACGAGCAGTACTTC.